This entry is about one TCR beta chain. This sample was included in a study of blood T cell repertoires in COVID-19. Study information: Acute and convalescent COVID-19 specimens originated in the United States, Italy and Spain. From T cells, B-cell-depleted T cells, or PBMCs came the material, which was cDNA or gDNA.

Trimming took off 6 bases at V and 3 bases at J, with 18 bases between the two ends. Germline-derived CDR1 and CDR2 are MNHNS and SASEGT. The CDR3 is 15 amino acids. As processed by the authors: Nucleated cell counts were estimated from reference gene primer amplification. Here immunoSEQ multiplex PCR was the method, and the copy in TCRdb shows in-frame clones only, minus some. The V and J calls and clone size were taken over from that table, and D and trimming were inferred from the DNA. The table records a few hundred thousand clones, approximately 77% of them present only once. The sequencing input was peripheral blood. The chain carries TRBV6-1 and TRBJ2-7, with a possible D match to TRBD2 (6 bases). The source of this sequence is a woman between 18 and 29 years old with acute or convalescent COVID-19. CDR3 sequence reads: CASRLPGLGDYEQYF. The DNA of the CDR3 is TGTGCCAGCAGACTTCCGGGACTTGGGGACTACGAGCAGTACTTC.